The rows below give T cell receptor beta chains drawn from one sample of a study of blood T cell repertoires in COVID-19. Method: immunoSEQ multiplex PCR; TCRdb's copy keeps in-frame clones and lacks some. The sample records just over 95,000 clones, 70% to 90% being singletons. The sequencing input was peripheral blood. Receptors originate from a man between 60 and 75 years old with acute or convalescent COVID-19. The CDR3 runs from the conserved cysteine through the conserved F or W. D genes are given only for firm matches. Clone size is stated in some rows and not others, as once, few, many or a class when expanded.

d_call,v_call,j_call,clone_size,cdr3_aa,cdr3_nt
.,TRBV9,TRBJ2-2,.,CASSRRQENTGELFF,TGTGCCAGCAGCCGACGACAGGAAAACACCGGGGAGCTGTTTTTT
.,TRBV3-1/TRBV3-2,TRBJ2-7,.,CASSLQTYEQYF,TGTGCCAGCAGCCTCCAAACCTACGAGCAGTACTTC
.,TRBV2,TRBJ1-3,few,CAIYGGNTIYF,TGTGCCATATACGGTGGAAACACCATATATTTT
.,TRBV18,TRBJ1-1,.,CASSPPGGWATEAFF,TGTGCCAGCTCACCACCGGGGGGGTGGGCCACTGAAGCTTTCTTT
.,TRBV11-3,TRBJ2-3,.,CASSSLGFDTQYF,TGTGCCAGCAGCTCCCTCGGGTTCGATACGCAGTATTTT
.,TRBV27,TRBJ2-1,.,CASLGGVSYNEQFF,TGTGCCAGTCTTGGAGGAGTTTCCTACAATGAGCAGTTCTTC
TRBD1,TRBV6-5,TRBJ1-6,.,CASKGTGGPPLHF,TGTGCCAGCAAGGGGACAGGGGGTCCACCCCTCCACTTT
TRBD2,TRBV11-2,TRBJ2-1,.,CASSLGLAGVYEQFF,TGTGCCAGCAGCCTAGGACTAGCGGGAGTCTATGAGCAGTTCTTC
TRBD1,TRBV3-1/TRBV3-2,TRBJ2-2,.,CASRSTGTGGDGELFF,TGTGCCAGCCGTTCCACCGGGACAGGGGGAGACGGGGAGCTGTTTTTT
TRBD2,TRBV7-9,TRBJ2-3,.,CASRRGTSGFGDTQYF,TGTGCCAGCAGGCGAGGGACTAGCGGGTTTGGAGATACGCAGTATTTT
.,TRBV19,TRBJ1-2,.,CASSPAGGIGGYTF,TGTGCCAGTAGCCCTGCGGGGGGTATCGGCGGCTACACCTTC
TRBD2,TRBV11-3,TRBJ2-3,.,CASSSWEKREVETDTQYF,TGTGCCAGCAGCAGTTGGGAGAAGCGGGAGGTTGAAACAGATACGCAGTATTTT